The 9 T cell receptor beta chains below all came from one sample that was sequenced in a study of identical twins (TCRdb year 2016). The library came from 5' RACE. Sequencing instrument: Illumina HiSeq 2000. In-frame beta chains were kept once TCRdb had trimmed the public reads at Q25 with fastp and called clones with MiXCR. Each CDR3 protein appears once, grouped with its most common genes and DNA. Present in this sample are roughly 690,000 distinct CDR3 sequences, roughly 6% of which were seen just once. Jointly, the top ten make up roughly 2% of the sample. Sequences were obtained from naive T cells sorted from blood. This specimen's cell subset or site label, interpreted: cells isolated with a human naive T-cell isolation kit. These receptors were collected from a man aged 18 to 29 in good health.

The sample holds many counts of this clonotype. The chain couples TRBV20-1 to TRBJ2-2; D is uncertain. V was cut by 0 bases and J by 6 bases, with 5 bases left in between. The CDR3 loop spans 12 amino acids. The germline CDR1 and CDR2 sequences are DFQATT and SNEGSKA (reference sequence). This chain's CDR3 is CSARDRAGELFF. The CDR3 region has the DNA TGCAGTGCTAGAGATCGAGCCGGGGAGCTGTTTTTT.

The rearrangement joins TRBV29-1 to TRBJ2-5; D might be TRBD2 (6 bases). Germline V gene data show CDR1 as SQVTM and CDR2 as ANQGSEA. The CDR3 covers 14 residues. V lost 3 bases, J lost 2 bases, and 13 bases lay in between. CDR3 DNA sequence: TGCAGCGTTGACCCGGGACTGATACAAGAGACCCAGTACTTC. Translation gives CSVDPGLIQETQYF.

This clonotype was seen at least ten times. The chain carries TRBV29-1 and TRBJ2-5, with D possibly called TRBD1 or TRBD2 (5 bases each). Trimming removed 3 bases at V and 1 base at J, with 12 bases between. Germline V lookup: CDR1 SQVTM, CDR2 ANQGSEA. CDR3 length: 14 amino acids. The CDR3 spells CSVEGRLSQETQYF. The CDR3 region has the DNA TGCAGCGTTGAGGGACGCTTAAGCCAAGAGACCCAGTACTTC.

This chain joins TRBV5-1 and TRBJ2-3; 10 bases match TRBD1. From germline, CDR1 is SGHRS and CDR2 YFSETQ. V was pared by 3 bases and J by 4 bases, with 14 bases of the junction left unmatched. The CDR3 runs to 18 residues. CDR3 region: CASSSGAAGTGVSDTQYF. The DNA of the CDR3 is TGCGCCAGCAGCTCCGGGGCGGCTGGGACAGGGGTTTCAGATACGCAGTATTTT.

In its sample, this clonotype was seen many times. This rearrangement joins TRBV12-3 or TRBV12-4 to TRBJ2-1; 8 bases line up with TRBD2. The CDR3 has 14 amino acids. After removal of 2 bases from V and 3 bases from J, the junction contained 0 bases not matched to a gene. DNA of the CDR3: TGTGCCAGCAGTTTACGGGGGGGCTACAATGAGCAGTTCTTC. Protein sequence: CASSLRGGYNEQFF.

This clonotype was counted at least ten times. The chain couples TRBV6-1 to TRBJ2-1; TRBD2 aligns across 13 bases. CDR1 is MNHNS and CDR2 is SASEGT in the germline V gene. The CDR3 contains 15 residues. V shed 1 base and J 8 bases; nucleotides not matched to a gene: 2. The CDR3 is CASSEGTSGSHEQFF. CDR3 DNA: TGTGCCAGCAGTGAAGGGACTAGCGGGAGTCATGAGCAGTTCTTC.

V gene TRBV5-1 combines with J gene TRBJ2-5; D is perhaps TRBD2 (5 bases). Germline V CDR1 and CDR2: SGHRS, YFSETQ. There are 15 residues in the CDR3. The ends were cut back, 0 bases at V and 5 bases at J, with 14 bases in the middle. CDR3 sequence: CASSLGGSSQETQYF. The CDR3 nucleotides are TGCGCCAGCAGCTTGGGTGGGAGCAGTCAGGAGACCCAGTACTTC.

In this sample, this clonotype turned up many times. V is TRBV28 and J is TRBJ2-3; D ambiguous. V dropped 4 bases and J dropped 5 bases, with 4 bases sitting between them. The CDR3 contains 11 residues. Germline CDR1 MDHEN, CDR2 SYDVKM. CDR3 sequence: CASSYEDTQYF. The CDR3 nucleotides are TGTGCCAGCAGTTACGAAGATACGCAGTATTTT. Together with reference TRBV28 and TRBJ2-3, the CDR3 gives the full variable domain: DVKVTQSSRYLVKRTGEKVFLECVQDMDHENMFWYRQDPGLGLRLIYFSYDVKMKEKGDIPEGYSVSREKKERFSLILESASTNQTSMYLCASSYEDTQYFGPGTRLTVL.

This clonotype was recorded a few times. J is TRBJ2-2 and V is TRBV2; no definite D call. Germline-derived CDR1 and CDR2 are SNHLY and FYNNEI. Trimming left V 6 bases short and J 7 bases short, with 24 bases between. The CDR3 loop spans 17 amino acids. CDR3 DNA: TGTGCCAGCAGCACCCCGAAAGGCCCGGGTTCAGGCGGGGAGCTGTTTTTT. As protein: CASSTPKGPGSGGELFF.